This is a list of T cell receptor beta chains from one sample in a study of shared clonotypes between healthy human individuals. Using immunoSEQ multiplex PCR, the repertoire was profiled, and TCRdb retains in-frame clones only, with some absent. The sample holds 2 million to 2.5 million clones, 85% to 95% seen once. The material sequenced was naive CD4+ T cells from PBMCs. The receptors derive from a young man in good health. Some clones in this sample may be carry-over from other donors' samples. Each CDR3 is given with its conserved first and last residue. Some rows mark clone size as missing; the rest say once, few, many or name a class of expanded clone.

-,TRBV5-1,CASSPEPGQGDGYTF
-,TRBV6-1,CASSESGVYGYTF
once,TRBV28,CASSLSGQATDTQYF
-,TRBV11-3,CASSFVGTDTQYF
-,TRBV28,CASEKGPGTGELFF
-,TRBV6-6,CASSLTRLAGGETQYF
-,TRBV7-8,CASSAVLAPSYEQYF
-,TRBV2,CASRGRGPGELFF
once,TRBV14,CASSPTPLLYEQYF
few,TRBV4-2,CASSQEPAGSTDTQYF
few,TRBV7-2,CASSLRGQPQHF
-,TRBV2,CASRPDVKSEKLFF
-,TRBV5-5,CASRQTSGSSYEQYF
-,TRBV25-1,CASSGPAPAKNIQYF
few,TRBV5-1,CASSLYDGADGELFF
-,TRBV5-8,CASTPMTSGYSYEQYF
-,TRBV25-1,CASRTSGISNEQFF
once,TRBV9,CASSDTGTGDYGYTF
-,TRBV2,CASSEIPPRTGYGYTF
-,TRBV19,CASSSGQTNTGELFF
-,TRBV11-2,CASSLGLRDEKLFF
-,TRBV28,CASSWNKSQYF
-,TRBV28,CASSLRTAYNQPQHF
-,TRBV5-4,CASSLGGLANEKLFF
-,TRBV5-1,CASSLGGGRDTEAFF
-,TRBV28,CASSFLSGQGLYNEQFF
-,TRBV4-2,CASSQQLVFYNEQFF
-,TRBV7-2,CASSFFEGTGETQYF